The 14 T cell receptor beta chains given below trace back to one sample, sequenced in a study of cytomegalovirus exposure and HLA in healthy donors. PCR was performed using 60 Vbeta and 13 Jbeta primers. The protocol was immunoSEQ multiplex PCR, while the TCRdb copy is restricted to in-frame clones and leaves out a portion. This repertoire shows 200,000 or so clones, approximately 83% found once; its top ten account for 0.71%. What was sequenced was PBMCs. The receptors originated from a boy aged 2 to 10 in good health and CMV-seronegative.

This clone was found once. The CDR3: CASSPPTSNEQFF. The CDR3 coding sequence is TGTGCCAGCAGCCCCCCGACTAGCAATGAGCAGTTCTTC. The chain has TRBV14 and TRBJ2-1; D perhaps matches TRBD2 (6 bases). The CDR3 length is 13 residues. From germline, CDR1 is SGHDN and CDR2 FVKESK. Trimming took off 4 bases at V and 6 bases at J, with 10 bases between the two ends.

The V gene is TRBV15, the J gene TRBJ2-7; the D gene is possibly TRBD1 (5 bases). V lost 5 bases, J lost 2 bases, and 19 bases lay in between. CDR1 is LNHNV and CDR2 is YYDKDF in the germline V gene (reference sequence). This CDR3 region has 16 residues. The CDR3 reads CATSSIDSFNTYEQYF. For the CDR3, the DNA is TGTGCCACCAGCTCCATCGACAGTTTTAATACCTACGAGCAGTACTTC.

This clone was counted a single time. This sequence joins TRBV5-1 and TRBJ2-5, with 7 bases identical to TRBD2. Germline V CDR1 and CDR2: SGHRS, YFSETQ. V shed 4 bases, J shed 1 base, and the junction held 7 bases outside the gene matches. The CDR3 sequence is 15 residues long. CDR3 coding DNA: TGCGCCAGCAGCCCCCCGGGGGGAAGCCAAGAGACCCAGTACTTC. This gives the protein CASSPPGGSQETQYF. Full variable domain (remainder filled in from reference TRBV5-1 and TRBJ2-5): KAGVTQTPRYLIKTRGQQVTLSCSPISGHRSVSWYQQTPGQGLQFLFEYFSETQRNKGNFPGRFSGRQFSNSRSEMNVSTLELGDSALYLCASSPPGGSQETQYFGPGTRLLVL.

The chain carries TRBV7-2 and TRBJ2-7; 15 positions agree with TRBD2. Germline V gene sequence: CDR1 SGHTA, CDR2 FQGNSA. The junction had 6 bases not matched to a gene; V was cut back by 6 bases and J by 12 bases. This CDR3 is 13 amino acids long. The CDR3 nucleotides are TGTGCCAGCAGTCCTGGACTAGCGGGAGGGACGTACTTC. Encoded protein: CASSPGLAGGTYF.

The V call is TRBV7-3, the J call TRBJ1-2; D ambiguous. The germline gives CDR1 SGHTA, CDR2 FQGTGA. CDR3 length: 14 amino acids. Trimming pared 0 bases from V and 2 bases from J, leaving 7 bases between. The CDR3 region is CASSLTFFNYGYTF. In DNA, the CDR3 is TGTGCCAGCAGCTTAACCTTCTTCAACTATGGCTACACCTTC.

The rearrangement links TRBV4-1 to TRBJ1-3, with unresolved D. V lost 6 bases and J 2 bases, leaving 8 bases between the germline ends. The CDR3 is made up of 13 amino acids. CDR1 is MGHRA and CDR2 is YSYEKL in the germline V gene. CDR3 sequence (DNA): TGCGCCAGCAGTGCCGGTCCTGGAAACACCATATATTTT. This sequence encodes CASSAGPGNTIYF.

The chain couples TRBV4-1 to TRBJ1-1; D ambiguous. This CDR3 spans 17 amino acids. Trimming left V 1 base short and J 0 bases short, with 15 bases between. Germline CDR1 and CDR2: MGHRA and YSYEKL. This CDR3 is CASSQVRARLMNTEAFF. CDR3 nucleotide sequence: TGCGCCAGCAGCCAAGTGAGGGCTCGGTTAATGAACACTGAAGCTTTCTTT.

The rearrangement uses TRBV30 and TRBJ2-2; TRBD2 is a possible D gene (6 bases). The V end lost 7 bases, the J end lost 6 bases, and 12 bases lay between the germline ends. CDR1 GTSNPN and CDR2 SVGIG come from the germline V gene (reference sequence). This CDR3 contains 12 residues. The CDR3 DNA is TGTGCCTCAGTGTGGGGGGCCGGGGAGCTGTTTTTT. Encoded protein: CASVWGAGELFF.

CDR3 in amino acids: CASTGIPNNEQFF. The CDR3 DNA follows: TGTGCCAGCACGGGGATTCCTAACAATGAGCAGTTCTTC. V and J are TRBV6-1 and TRBJ2-1; tentative D call: TRBD2 (5 bases). The CDR3 contains 13 residues. The V gene lost 7 bases and the J gene lost 5 bases, with 12 bases spanning the gap. Germline-derived CDR1 and CDR2 are MNHNS and SASEGT.

The chain recombines TRBV25-1 with TRBJ2-4; 15 bases align to TRBD2. V dropped 6 bases and J dropped 1; count of bases not matched to a gene: 7. In germline, CDR1 is MGHDK, CDR2 SYGVNS. CDR3 size: 18 residues. As DNA, the CDR3 is TGTGCCAGCAGCACCGGACTAGCGGGGGGGCCGGCCAAAAACATTCAGTACTTC. This sequence encodes CASSTGLAGGPAKNIQYF.

The chain employs TRBV2 and TRBJ1-3; TRBD1 agrees at 7 bases. Per the germline V gene, CDR1 is SNHLY and CDR2 is FYNNEI. V dropped 3 bases and J dropped 4; count of bases not matched to a gene: 0. The CDR3 is made up of 13 amino acids. The CDR3 DNA sequence: TGTGCCAGCAGTGAGGACAGGGGAAACACCATATATTTT. Translating gives CASSEDRGNTIYF.

The chain couples TRBV6-1 to TRBJ2-1; tentatively, D is TRBD1 (5 bases). V lost 9 bases to trimming and J lost 7 bases, with 13 bases between them. There are 12 residues in the CDR3. From germline, CDR1 is MNHNS and CDR2 SASEGT. The CDR3 bases are TGTGCCAGTCGTGTAGGGGTAAATGAGCAGTTCTTC. Translation: CASRVGVNEQFF.

The V call is TRBV19, the J call TRBJ1-2, with a tentative D call TRBD1 (6 bases). Trimming stripped 4 bases from V and 6 bases from J, with 9 bases between. This CDR3 is 12 amino acids long. In germline, CDR1 is LNHDA, CDR2 SQIVND (reference sequence). The CDR3, as DNA: TGTGCCAGTAGTACACAGGGTGATGGCTACACCTTC. This sequence encodes CASSTQGDGYTF.

V usage is TRBV6-5 and J usage is TRBJ2-7; 9 bases match TRBD1. This CDR3 has 13 amino acids. The germline V gene has CDR1 MNHEY and CDR2 SVGAGI. The ends lost 5 bases at V and 4 bases at J; junction bases unmatched: 3. The CDR3 DNA sequence: TGTGCCAGCAGTACGACAGGGGGATACGAGCAGTACTTC. Translation: CASSTTGGYEQYF.